This T cell receptor beta chain was sequenced during a study of human thymus T cells (dated by TCRdb to between 2020 and 2021). For the wider study: The study described the TCR alpha and beta repertoires in eight or nine infant thymus samples and a few matching peripheral blood samples. Donor ages ranged from roughly 6 to 250 days, and the cohort comprised more than 5 male and a couple of female infants.

Donors were immunologically healthy infants undergoing open corrective cardiac surgery for congenital heart defects in Finland. From four of the eight donors, a small aliquot of about 0.45-1 mL peripheral blood was collected during surgery. For blood samples, genomic DNA was extracted from all available leukocytes instead of from a fixed number of cells. ACK lysis buffer was used to remove erythrocytes from blood, and the leukocytes were stored at -70 degrees C as pellets. A QIAsymphony instrument was used to extract genomic DNA from frozen cell pellets. The immunoSEQ multiplex PCR assay was used to amplify the TCRB and TCRAD loci from a standardized amount of quality-controlled genomic DNA. Amplicons spanned the V(D)J region at a length sufficient to cover the CDR3 and identify V and J genes. The commercial immunoSEQ service was used to sequence amplicons on an Illumina platform. Per the source publication's procedure: Primer bias and sequencing errors were corrected using previously described methods, and TCRAD and TCRB definitions followed the IMGT database. Repertoires were analysed with immunoSEQ Analyzer 3.0 and VDJTools, covering basic statistics, V/J segment usage, diversity estimates, rarefaction and pairwise overlap. Diversity was estimated with Chao1, ChaoE, Efron-Thisted, Shannon and inverse Simpson indices, and also on datasets down-sampled to the smallest sample. For repertoire overlap, CDR3 nucleotide sequence, V gene and J gene had to match strictly, and clustering was done by Jaccard-based multidimensional scaling. TCRdb obtained this table from immuneACCESS and retained in-frame rearrangements with V and J assigned. These tables miss some clones; where compared with another copy, unresolved V genes account for less than half of the shortfall, and the remainder is unexplained. The DNA gave D and trimming, while V, J and clone size come from that table. The table for this sample lists approximately 46,000 clones; just under 95% of them were counted only once. The ten largest make up about 0.17% of the sample.

Deletion took 3 bases off V and 4 bases off J, with a span of 6 bases between the germline ends. The germline V gene (reference sequence) supplies CDR1 DFQATT and CDR2 SNEGSKA. The CDR3 has 11 amino acids, counting the end cysteine and phenylalanine. This entry keeps only the CDR3 DNA: 33 bases, framed from base 1. With regard to this clone: It has no known antigen specificity. No clone much larger than this one lies a single base away; base qualities are absent.

Study-level results and caveats: Both the thymic and the peripheral blood repertoires appeared to show biased V and J gene segment usage. On average, thymus samples yielded approximately 780,000 unique TCRB clonotypes, whereas blood samples yielded roughly 81,000.

This sequence uses TRBV20-1 and TRBJ1-1; the D gene lacks a confident call. Sequencing was performed on blood. The source is a girl under two years old with a congenital heart defect but otherwise immunologically healthy. The nucleotides are TGCAGTGCTAGGGGTGGCACTGAAGCTTTCTTT. This translates into CSARGGTEAFF.